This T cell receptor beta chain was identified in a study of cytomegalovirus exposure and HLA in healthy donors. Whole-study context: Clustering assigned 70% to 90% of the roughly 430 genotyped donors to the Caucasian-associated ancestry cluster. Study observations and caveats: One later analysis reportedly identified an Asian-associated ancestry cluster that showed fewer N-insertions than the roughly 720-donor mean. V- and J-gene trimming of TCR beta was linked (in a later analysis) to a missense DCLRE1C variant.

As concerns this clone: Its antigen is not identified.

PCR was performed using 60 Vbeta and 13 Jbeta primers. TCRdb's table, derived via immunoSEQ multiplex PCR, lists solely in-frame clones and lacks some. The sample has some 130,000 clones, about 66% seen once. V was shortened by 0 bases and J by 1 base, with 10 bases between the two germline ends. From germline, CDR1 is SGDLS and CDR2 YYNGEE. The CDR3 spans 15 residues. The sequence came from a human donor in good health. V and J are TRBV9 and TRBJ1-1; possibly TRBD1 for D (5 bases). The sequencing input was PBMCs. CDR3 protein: CASSVGGGSNTEAFF. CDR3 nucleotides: TGTGCCAGCAGCGTAGGGGGGGGATCGAACACTGAAGCTTTCTTT. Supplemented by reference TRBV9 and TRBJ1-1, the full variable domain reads DSGVTQTPKHLITATGQRVTLRCSPRSGDLSVYWYQQSLDQGLQFLIQYYNGEERAKGNILERFSAQQFPDLHSELNLSSLELGDSALYFCASSVGGGSNTEAFFGQGTRLTVV.